This T cell receptor beta chain came from a study of T cells in localized non-small cell lung cancer. Lacking atypia, the adjacent lung had been sampled at least 2 cm away from the tumor margin. Notes on the study in general: Of the tissues analyzed, uninvolved adjacent lung showed maximal T cell clonality, greater than tumor. Longer overall survival accompanied higher blood T cell density.

After removal of 5 bases from V and 4 bases from J, the junction contained 15 bases not matched to a gene. The CDR3 is made up of 16 amino acids. Germline-derived CDR1 and CDR2 are SQVTM and ANQGSEA. Sequenced by immunoSEQ multiplex PCR; TCRdb stores in-frame clones only, minus some. The sample lists over a thousand clones, about 22% occurring once. This clone was seen just once. Its antigen is still unknown. The material was normal lung tissue next to the tumor, obtained before any cancer treatment. This TCR was recovered from a male donor aged 60 or older with stage I squamous cell lung carcinoma. V and J are TRBV29-1 and TRBJ1-2, with 8 nucleotides matching TRBD1. CDR3 protein: CSVPSQDRDNVYGYTF. In DNA form, the CDR3 reads TGCAGCGTTCCCTCCCAGGACAGGGACAACGTCTATGGCTACACCTTC. The full variable domain, rest sourced from reference TRBV29-1 and TRBJ1-2, is SAVISQKPSRDICQRGTSLTIQCQVDSQVTMMFWYRQQPGQSLTLIATANQGSEATYESGFVIDKFPISRPNLTFSTLTVSNMSPEDSSIYLCSVPSQDRDNVYGYTFGSGTRLTVV.